This T cell receptor beta chain was recorded in a study of shared clonotypes between healthy human individuals. Germline CDR1 SGHRS, CDR2 YFSETQ. This CDR3 has 13 amino acids. The V end was cut by 3 bases, the J end by 2 bases, with 6 bases between. Method: immunoSEQ multiplex PCR; TCRdb's copy keeps in-frame clones and lacks some. Among fewer than 850,000 clones listed, about nine tenths were seen once. This receptor was taken from a man aged 18-30 years in good health. Some clones in this sample may be carry-over from other donors' samples. Sequencing was carried out using memory CD8+ T cells from PBMCs. Subset reported: CD45RO+ cells pooled with CCR7-negative TemRA cells. J is TRBJ2-1 and V is TRBV5-1; D is ambiguous. CDR3 bases: TGCGCCAGCAGCTGGACGACCTACAATGAGCAGTTCTTC. It translates to CASSWTTYNEQFF.